These 10 T cell receptor beta chains were all obtained from the same sample, sequenced in a study of T-cell reconstitution after alpha-beta-depleted transplantation in children. For TCRbeta, the library was prepared with unique molecular identifiers. From the PCR reads, TCRdb called clonotypes with MiXCR, one entry per CDR3 protein. Of 490,000 or so distinct CDR3 sequences listed, 9.5% to 15% are singletons. Specimen: PBMCs from the stem cell graft donor, collected from the stem cell graft. These TCRs come from a human donor who donated a stem cell graft to a child with combined immunodeficiency.

In its sample, this clonotype was seen a few times. The gene calls are TRBV12-3 or TRBV12-4 and TRBJ2-7; TRBD1 matches at 10 bases. V trimming: 6 bases; J trimming: 3 bases; junction bases outside the gene matches: 20. The CDR3 runs 19 residues. CDR3 in DNA: TGTGCCAGCAGCGCCATTATCCGACAGGGGGCTCGCCTAGGCTACGAGCAGTACTTC. Translated, it gives CASSAIIRQGARLGYEQYF.

The chain is built from TRBV11-1 and TRBJ2-4; possibly TRBD1 for D (6 bases). This CDR3 is built from 18 residues. V gave up 0 bases and J gave up 0 bases, with 15 bases separating them. The germline V gene has CDR1 SGHAT and CDR2 FQDESV (reference sequence). CDR3 amino acids: CASSLADSFLIAKNIQYF. The CDR3 nucleotides read TGTGCCAGCAGCTTAGCGGACAGTTTTCTTATAGCCAAAAACATTCAGTACTTC.

This clonotype was counted only a few times. This chain joins TRBV5-5 and TRBJ1-5; 7 bases are a match to TRBD1. Germline V lookup: CDR1 SGHKS, CDR2 YYEKEE (reference sequence). CDR3 length: 16 amino acids. After removal of 4 bases from V and 0 bases from J, the junction contained 7 bases not matched to a gene. The CDR3 protein is CASSPADRISNQPQHF. CDR3 sequence (DNA): TGTGCCAGCAGCCCAGCGGACAGGATTAGCAATCAGCCCCAGCATTTT.

V is TRBV6-4 and J is TRBJ1-1; 8 nucleotides align to TRBD1. Germline-derived CDR1 and CDR2 are MRHNA and SNTAGT. V was clipped by 7 bases and J by 5 bases; unmatched bases: 6. CDR3 length: 13 residues. CDR3 loop: CASMDTGGTEAFF. CDR3 coding DNA: TGTGCCAGCATGGATACAGGGGGGACTGAAGCTTTCTTT.

V gene TRBV12-3 or TRBV12-4 combines with J gene TRBJ1-1, with a possible D match to TRBD1 (5 bases). Deletions cut 4 bases from V and 11 bases from J, with 29 bases between. CDR3 size: 17 residues. The CDR3 nucleotides are TGTGCCAGCAGTTCGGTCCGGGGGGTTATCTCGCATGGTGAGGCTTTCTTT. Translated, it gives CASSSVRGVISHGEAFF.

The table lists this clonotype with many counts. The rearrangement joins TRBV6-1 to TRBJ2-1; 9 bases match TRBD2. The CDR3 sequence is 15 residues long. Germline trimming cut 4 bases from V and 8 bases from J; bases unmatched to any gene: 9. The V gene's germline CDR1 is MNHNS and CDR2 SASEGT. DNA of the CDR3: TGTGCCAGCAGTGTAGCGGGAGAGGTGATCGATGAGCAGTTCTTC. Translation gives CASSVAGEVIDEQFF.

This clonotype was seen a few times. V usage is TRBV24-1 and J usage is TRBJ2-7; D is unresolved. V was cut by 3 bases and J by 0 bases, with 8 bases left in between. This CDR3 is 14 amino acids long. Germline values: CDR1 KGHDR, CDR2 SFDVKD. In DNA form, the CDR3 reads TGTGCCACCAGTGATGGCAGCCGCTCCTACGAGCAGTACTTC. Translation gives CATSDGSRSYEQYF.

A few counts support this clonotype. This sequence joins TRBV12-3 or TRBV12-4 and TRBJ1-2, with D possibly TRBD1 on 5 matching bases. The V gene lost 3 bases and the J gene lost 3 bases, with 8 bases spanning the gap. This CDR3 contains 13 residues. In DNA, the CDR3 is TGTGCCAGCAGTTTCAGGGCGCACTATGGCTACACCTTC. Protein product: CASSFRAHYGYTF.

This clonotype was seen ten or more times. The chain carries TRBV12-3 or TRBV12-4 and TRBJ1-1; D call uncertain. Deletions cut 3 bases from V and 4 bases from J, with 9 bases between. The CDR3 covers 13 residues. The CDR3 spells CASSFKGFTEAFF. As DNA, the CDR3 is TGTGCCAGCAGTTTTAAGGGATTCACTGAAGCTTTCTTT.

This clonotype has a handful of counts. The gene calls are TRBV18 and TRBJ2-4; D possibly matches TRBD1 or TRBD2 (5 bases each). V dropped 3 bases and J dropped 0 bases, with 18 bases sitting between them. Germline loops: CDR1 KGHSH, CDR2 LQKENI. The CDR3 consists of 18 residues. The CDR3 protein is CASSPLVRGARAKNIQYF. The CDR3 region has the DNA TGTGCCAGCTCACCGCTGGTTCGAGGGGCGAGAGCCAAAAACATTCAGTACTTC.